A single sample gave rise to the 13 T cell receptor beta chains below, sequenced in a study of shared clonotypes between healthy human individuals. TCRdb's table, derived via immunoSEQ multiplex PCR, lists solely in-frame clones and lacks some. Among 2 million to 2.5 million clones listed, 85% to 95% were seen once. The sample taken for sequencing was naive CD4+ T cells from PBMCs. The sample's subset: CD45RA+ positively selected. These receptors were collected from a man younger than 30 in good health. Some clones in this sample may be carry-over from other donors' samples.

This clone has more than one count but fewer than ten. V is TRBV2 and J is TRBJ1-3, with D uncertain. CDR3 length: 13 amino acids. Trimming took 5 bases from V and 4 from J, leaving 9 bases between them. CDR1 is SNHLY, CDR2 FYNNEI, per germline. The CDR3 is CASSPNLGNTIYF. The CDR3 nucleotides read TGTGCCAGCAGTCCGAATCTCGGAAACACCATATATTTT.

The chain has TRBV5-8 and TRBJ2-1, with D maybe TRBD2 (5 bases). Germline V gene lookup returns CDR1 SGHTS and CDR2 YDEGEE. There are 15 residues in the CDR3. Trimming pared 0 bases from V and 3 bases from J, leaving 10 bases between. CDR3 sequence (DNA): TGTGCCAGCAGCTTGGGTGGGAGTGTCTACAATGAGCAGTTCTTC. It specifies CASSLGGSVYNEQFF.

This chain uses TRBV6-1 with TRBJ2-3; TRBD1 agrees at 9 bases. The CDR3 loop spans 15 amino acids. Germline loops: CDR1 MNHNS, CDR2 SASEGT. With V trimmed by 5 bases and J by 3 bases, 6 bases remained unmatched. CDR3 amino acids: CASSRPGQGTDTQYF. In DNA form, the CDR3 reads TGTGCCAGCAGTCGGCCGGGACAGGGTACAGATACGCAGTATTTT.

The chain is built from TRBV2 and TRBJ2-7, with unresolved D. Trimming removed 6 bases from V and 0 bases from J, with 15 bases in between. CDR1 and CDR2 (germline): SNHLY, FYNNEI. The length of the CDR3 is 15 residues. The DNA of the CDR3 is TGTGCCAGCAGATACCGACTCTCTAGCTCCTACGAGCAGTACTTC. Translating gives CASRYRLSSSYEQYF.

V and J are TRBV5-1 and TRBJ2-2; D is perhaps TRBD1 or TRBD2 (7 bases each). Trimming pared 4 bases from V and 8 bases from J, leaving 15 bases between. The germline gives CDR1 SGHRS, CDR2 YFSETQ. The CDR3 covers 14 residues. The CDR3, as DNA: TGCGCCAGCAGCACAGGGACAGCGGGAGGGGAGCTGTTTTTT. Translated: CASSTGTAGGELFF.

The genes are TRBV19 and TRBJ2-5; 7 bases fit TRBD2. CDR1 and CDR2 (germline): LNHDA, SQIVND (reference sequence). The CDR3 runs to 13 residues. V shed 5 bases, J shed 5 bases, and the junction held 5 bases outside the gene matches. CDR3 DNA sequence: TGTGCCAGTAGTCCGCCCGGGAGGGAGACCCAGTACTTC. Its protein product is CASSPPGRETQYF. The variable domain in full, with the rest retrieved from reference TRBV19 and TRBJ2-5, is DGGITQSPKYLFRKEGQNVTLSCEQNLNHDAMYWYRQDPGQGLRLIYYSQIVNDFQKGDIAEGYSVSREKKESFPLTVTSAQKNPTAFYLCASSPPGRETQYFGPGTRLLVL.

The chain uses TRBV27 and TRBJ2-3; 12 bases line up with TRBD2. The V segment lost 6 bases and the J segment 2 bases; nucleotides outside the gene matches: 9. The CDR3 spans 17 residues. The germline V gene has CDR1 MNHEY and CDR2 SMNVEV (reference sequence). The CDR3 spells CASSRLAGGGLTDTQYF. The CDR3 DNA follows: TGTGCCAGCAGCCGTCTAGCGGGAGGGGGCCTCACAGATACGCAGTATTTT.

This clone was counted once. CDR3 sequence: CASSKPSGANVLTF. For the CDR3, the DNA is TGTGCCAGTTCTAAACCCTCTGGGGCCAACGTCCTGACTTTC. The V and J genes are TRBV25-1 and TRBJ2-6; D ambiguous. Germline V gene sequence: CDR1 MGHDK, CDR2 SYGVNS. V was shortened by 9 bases and J by 0 bases, with 9 bases between the two germline ends. This CDR3 has 14 residues.

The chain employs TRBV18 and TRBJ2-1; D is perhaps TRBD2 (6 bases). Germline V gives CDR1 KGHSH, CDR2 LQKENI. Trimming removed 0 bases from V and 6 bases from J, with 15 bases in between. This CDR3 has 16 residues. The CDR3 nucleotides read TGTGCCAGCTCACCACCCCGTACTAGCTTTAGCAATGAGCAGTTCTTC. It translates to CASSPPRTSFSNEQFF.

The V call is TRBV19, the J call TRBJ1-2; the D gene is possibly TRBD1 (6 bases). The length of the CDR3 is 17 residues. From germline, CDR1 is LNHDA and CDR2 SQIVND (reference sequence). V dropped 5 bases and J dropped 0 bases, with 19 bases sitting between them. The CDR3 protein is CASSPPIFGTTNYGYTF. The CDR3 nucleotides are TGTGCCAGTAGTCCCCCTATATTCGGGACAACTAACTATGGCTACACCTTC.

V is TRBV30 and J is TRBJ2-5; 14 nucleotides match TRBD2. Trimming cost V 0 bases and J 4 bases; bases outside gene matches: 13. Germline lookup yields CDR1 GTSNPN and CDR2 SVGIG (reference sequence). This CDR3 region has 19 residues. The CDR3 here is CAWSVQEGTSGSRVETQYF. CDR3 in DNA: TGTGCCTGGAGTGTACAGGAGGGGACTAGCGGGAGTCGAGTAGAGACCCAGTACTTC. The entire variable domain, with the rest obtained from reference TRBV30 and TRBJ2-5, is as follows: SQTIHQWPATLVQPVGSPLSLECTVEGTSNPNLYWYRQAAGRGLQLLFYSVGIGQISSEVPQNLSASRPQDRQFILSSKKLLLSDSGFYLCAWSVQEGTSGSRVETQYFGPGTRLLVL.

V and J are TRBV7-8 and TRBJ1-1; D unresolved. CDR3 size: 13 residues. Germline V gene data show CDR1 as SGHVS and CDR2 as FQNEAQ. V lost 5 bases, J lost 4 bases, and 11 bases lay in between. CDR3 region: CASSLERRTEAFF. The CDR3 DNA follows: TGTGCCAGCAGCCTGGAGAGGCGCACTGAAGCTTTCTTT.

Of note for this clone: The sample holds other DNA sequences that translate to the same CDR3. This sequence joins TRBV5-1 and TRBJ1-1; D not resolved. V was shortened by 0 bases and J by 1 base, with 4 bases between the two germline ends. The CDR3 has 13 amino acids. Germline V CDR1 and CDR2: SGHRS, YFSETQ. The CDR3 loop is CASSLGWNTEAFF. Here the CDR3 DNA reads TGCGCCAGCAGCTTGGGGTGGAACACTGAAGCTTTCTTT.